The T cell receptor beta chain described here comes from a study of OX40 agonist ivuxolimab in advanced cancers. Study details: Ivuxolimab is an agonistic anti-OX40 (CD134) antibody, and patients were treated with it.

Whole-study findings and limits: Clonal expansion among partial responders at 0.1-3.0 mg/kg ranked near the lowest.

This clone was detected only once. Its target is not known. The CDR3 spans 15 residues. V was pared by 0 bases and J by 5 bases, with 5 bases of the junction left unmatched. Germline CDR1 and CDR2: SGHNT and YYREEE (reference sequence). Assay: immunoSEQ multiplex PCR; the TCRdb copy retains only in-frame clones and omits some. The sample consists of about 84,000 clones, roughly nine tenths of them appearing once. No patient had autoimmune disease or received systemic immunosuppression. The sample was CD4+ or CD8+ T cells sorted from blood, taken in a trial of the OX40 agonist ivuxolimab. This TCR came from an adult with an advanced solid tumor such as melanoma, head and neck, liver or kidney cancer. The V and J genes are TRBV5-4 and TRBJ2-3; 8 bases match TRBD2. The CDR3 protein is CASSLESGGGDTQYF. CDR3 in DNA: TGTGCCAGCAGCTTGGAAAGCGGGGGCGGAGATACGCAGTATTTT.